The clone carrying this T cell receptor (beta chain) is classed as medium-sized by frequency. Its antigen is still unknown. These data originate in a study of CXCR3-negative and CXCR3-positive naive CD8 T cells. Naive CD8+ T cells had a CD45RO-CCR7+CD27+CD95- phenotype. Through 5' RACE with UMI labels, the TRB cDNA libraries were prepared. After re-calling the 5' RACE reads, TCRdb lists one entry per CDR3 protein, DNA absent. The sample shows roughly 26,000 distinct CDR3 sequences, and approximately 3% sits with its ten largest clones. CDR3 length: 13 residues. Regarding the study as a whole: Memory CD8+ cells had much lower diversity, and both naive subsets had comparably high diversity. Naive subsets showed comparable surface CD5, and TCR interaction strength was also inferred from TRB CDR3 physicochemistry. CXCR3-positive naive cells had more hydrophobic TRB CDR3s than CXCR3-negative naive cells.

V usage is TRBV12-3 or TRBV12-4 and J usage is TRBJ2-7; TCRdb's D call of TRBD1 is untestable without DNA. The TCR sequence derives from a human donor in good health. Some clones in this sample may be carry-over from other donors' samples. The sample comprised naive CXCR3- CD8+ T cells from blood. Regarding subset: CD45RO-CCR7+CD27+CD95- naive CD8+ T cells lacking CXCR3 (TNR3-). The CDR3 is CASSPAGAYEQYF.